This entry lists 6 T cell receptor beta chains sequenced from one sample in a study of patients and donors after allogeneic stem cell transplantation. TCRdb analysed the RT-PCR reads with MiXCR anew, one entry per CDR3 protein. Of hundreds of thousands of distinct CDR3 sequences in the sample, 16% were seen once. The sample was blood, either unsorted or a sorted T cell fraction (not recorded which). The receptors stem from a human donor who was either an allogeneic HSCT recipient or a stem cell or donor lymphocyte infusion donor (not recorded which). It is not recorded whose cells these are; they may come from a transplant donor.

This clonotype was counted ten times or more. CDR3: CASSSRVGETQYF. For the CDR3, the DNA is TGTGCCAGCAGCTCCAGGGTGGGCGAGACCCAGTACTTC. The chain recombines TRBV12-3 or TRBV12-4 with TRBJ2-5, with D possibly being TRBD1 (5 bases). With 6 bases removed from V and 5 bases from J, the gap between germline ends came to 13 bases. The length of the CDR3 is 13 residues.

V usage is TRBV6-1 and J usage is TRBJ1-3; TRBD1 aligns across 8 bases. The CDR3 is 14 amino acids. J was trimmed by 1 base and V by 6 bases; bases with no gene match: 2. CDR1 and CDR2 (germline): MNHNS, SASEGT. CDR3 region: CASRNRGSGNTIYF. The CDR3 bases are TGTGCCAGCAGGAACAGGGGGTCTGGAAACACCATATATTTT.

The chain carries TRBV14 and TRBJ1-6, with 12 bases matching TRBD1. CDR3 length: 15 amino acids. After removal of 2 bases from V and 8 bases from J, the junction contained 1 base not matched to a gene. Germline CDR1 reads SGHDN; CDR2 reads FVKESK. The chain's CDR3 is CASSQRDRGHSPLHF. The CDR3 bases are TGTGCCAGCAGCCAAAGGGACAGGGGGCATTCACCCCTCCACTTT.

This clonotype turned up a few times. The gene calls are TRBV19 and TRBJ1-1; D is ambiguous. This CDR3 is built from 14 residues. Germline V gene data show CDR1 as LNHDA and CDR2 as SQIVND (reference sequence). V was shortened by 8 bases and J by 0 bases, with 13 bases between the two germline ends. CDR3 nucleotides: TGTGCCAGTTTTTCGGGCAGGATGAACACTGAAGCTTTCTTT. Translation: CASFSGRMNTEAFF.

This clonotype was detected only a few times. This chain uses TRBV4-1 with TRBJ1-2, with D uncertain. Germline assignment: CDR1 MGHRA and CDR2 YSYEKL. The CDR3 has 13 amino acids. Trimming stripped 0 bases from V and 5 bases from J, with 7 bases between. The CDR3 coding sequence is TGCGCCAGCAGCCAAGAGCAGGTTTATGGCTACACCTTC. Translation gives CASSQEQVYGYTF.

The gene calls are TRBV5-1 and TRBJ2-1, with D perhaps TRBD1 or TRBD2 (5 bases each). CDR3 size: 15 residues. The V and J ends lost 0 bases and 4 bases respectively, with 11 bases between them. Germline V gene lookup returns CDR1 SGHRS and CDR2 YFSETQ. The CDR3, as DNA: TGCGCCAGCAGCTTGGGGGACCTAGTTTACAATGAGCAGTTCTTC. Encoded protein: CASSLGDLVYNEQFF.